The 9 T cell receptor beta chains reported below all come from one sample, sequenced in a study of blood T cell repertoires in COVID-19. Only in-frame clones appear in the TCRdb table, and some are missing; sequencing was by immunoSEQ multiplex PCR. Of 80,000 to 100,000 clones listed, roughly 84% were seen once; the top ten hold 10% to 15%. The sequenced material came from peripheral blood. All receptors come from a woman in her fifties or sixties in a cohort sampled during active or convalescent COVID-19.

This sequence joins TRBV11-2 and TRBJ1-3; a weak D match, TRBD1 (6 bases). The CDR3 has 17 amino acids. Between the trimmed V and J ends, which lost 7 bases and 0 bases, there was a span of 19 bases. The V gene's germline CDR1 is SGHAT and CDR2 FQNNGV. CDR3 region: CASTLSQGRVSGNTIYF. The CDR3 DNA reads TGTGCCAGCACCCTAAGCCAGGGGAGAGTCTCTGGAAACACCATATATTTT.

This rearrangement joins TRBV2 to TRBJ1-1, with 8 bases identical to TRBD1. CDR1 and CDR2 from the germline V gene are SNHLY and FYNNEI. The CDR3 has 15 amino acids. The V gene end was trimmed by 10 bases and the J gene end by 5 bases; junction bases not matched to a gene: 15. The CDR3 here is CATDLGSGGKTEAFF. CDR3 DNA sequence: TGTGCCACCGATTTAGGGTCAGGGGGCAAGACTGAAGCTTTCTTT.

The chain carries TRBV28 and TRBJ2-7, with D possibly TRBD2 on 5 matching bases. CDR1 is MDHEN and CDR2 is SYDVKM in the germline V gene. This CDR3 is 12 amino acids long. The V end lost 8 bases, the J end lost 3 bases, and 11 bases lay between the germline ends. The CDR3 DNA sequence: TGTGCCAGCGGCATGGGGAGCTACGAGCAGTACTTC. Translated, it gives CASGMGSYEQYF.

This clone appeared a few times. V and J are TRBV4-1 and TRBJ1-5; D is undetermined. The germline V gene encodes CDR1 MGHRA and CDR2 YSYEKL. The CDR3 length is 16 residues. With 4 bases removed from V and 1 base from J, the gap between germline ends came to 14 bases. For the CDR3, the DNA is TGCGCCAGCAGCCTCCGGGAGGGTAGGAGCAATCAGCCCCAGCATTTT. Amino acid sequence: CASSLREGRSNQPQHF.

The CDR3 bases are TGTGCCAGCCTCCGGGACAGGGGAAGGGAGACCCAGTACTTC. Translation: CASLRDRGRETQYF. The chain carries TRBV2 and TRBJ2-5; 10 nucleotides match TRBD1. Germline V gives CDR1 SNHLY, CDR2 FYNNEI. Trimming cost V 8 bases and J 5 bases; bases outside gene matches: 8. The CDR3 length is 14 residues. Combining the CDR3 with reference TRBV2 and TRBJ2-5 gives the whole variable domain EPEVTQTPSHQVTQMGQEVILRCVPISNHLYFYWYRQILGQKVEFLVSFYNNEISEKSEIFDDQFSVERPDGSNFTLKIRSTKLEDSAMYFCASLRDRGRETQYFGPGTRLLVL.

This chain joins TRBV24-1 and TRBJ2-7; 9 bases are a match to TRBD2. V gave up 3 bases and J gave up 6 bases; unmatched junction bases: 17. This CDR3 spans 18 amino acids. The germline CDR1 and CDR2 sequences are KGHDR and SFDVKD. Here the CDR3 reads CATSDPSTTSGLSGEQYF. CDR3 DNA sequence: TGTGCCACCAGTGATCCCTCCACTACTAGCGGGCTCTCGGGCGAGCAGTACTTC.

The genes are TRBV5-1 and TRBJ2-5, with D tentatively TRBD2 (5 bases). The germline V and J ends were trimmed by 3 bases and 3 bases, with 9 bases remaining between them. From germline, CDR1 is SGHRS and CDR2 YFSETQ. The CDR3 spans 13 residues. CDR3 amino acids: CASSYGGEETQYF. The CDR3 DNA reads TGCGCCAGCAGCTACGGAGGTGAAGAGACCCAGTACTTC.

V and J are TRBV6-5 and TRBJ1-6; tentatively, D is TRBD1 (6 bases). The CDR3 has 16 amino acids. Germline CDR1 is MNHEY and CDR2 is SVGAGI. Trimming stripped 1 base from V and 7 bases from J, with 14 bases between. CDR3 nucleotides: TGTGCCAGCAGTTACTTACAGGGCTTGGGGAATTCACCCCTCCACTTT. This codes for CASSYLQGLGNSPLHF.

The chain couples TRBV15 to TRBJ1-2; D uncertain. Germline loops: CDR1 LNHNV, CDR2 YYDKDF (reference sequence). V was cut by 1 base and J by 0 bases, with 12 bases left in between. The length of the CDR3 is 16 residues. The CDR3: CATSRALTEANYGYTF. The CDR3 coding sequence is TGTGCCACCAGCAGAGCCCTGACTGAAGCTAACTATGGCTACACCTTC. Based on the CDR3 plus reference TRBV15 and TRBJ1-2, the full variable domain is DAMVIQNPRYQVTQFGKPVTLSCSQTLNHNVMYWYQQKSSQAPKLLFHYYDKDFNNEADTPDNFQSRRPNTSFCFLDIRSPGLGDTAMYLCATSRALTEANYGYTFGSGTRLTVV.